The following is a T cell receptor (beta chain) sequence with its context. Measured with immunoSEQ multiplex PCR; TCRdb has only the in-frame clones, and not every one. The sample carries some 25,000 clones, less than 75% recorded once. This sample was taken from a study of tissue T cells after allogeneic stem cell transplantation. The overall study: Pathologist H&E review favored samples with visible lymphocytes for sequencing among multiple samples.

This CDR3 is built from 17 residues. Germline-derived CDR1 and CDR2 are LNHNV and YYDKDF (reference sequence). Trimming stripped 1 base from V and 0 bases from J, with 12 bases between. Sample: tissue from the ileum, taken at autopsy. This sequence was found in a female donor older than 55 with lung cancer. The chain uses TRBV15 and TRBJ2-2; D is possibly TRBD2 (5 bases). Here the CDR3 DNA reads TGTGCCACCAGCAGAGGAGGGCGGGCTGCGAACACCGGGGAGCTGTTTTTT. Translating gives CATSRGGRAANTGELFF.